What follows is one TCR beta chain and its context. The entry originates in a study of blood T cell repertoires in COVID-19. Produced via immunoSEQ multiplex PCR; TCRdb's table is partial and in-frame only. This table holds 310,000 or so clones, 85% to 90% found once. CDR3 length: 13 residues. CDR1 and CDR2 from the germline V gene are SNHLY and FYNNEI. V was trimmed by 4 bases and J by 5 bases, leaving 9 bases between them. Sequenced material: peripheral blood. This sequence was found in a man in his sixties or seventies with acute or convalescent COVID-19. The chain uses TRBV2 and TRBJ1-5; possible D gene TRBD1, 5 bases. CDR3 DNA sequence: TGTGCCAGCAGTGCGGGGGAGGATCAGCCCCAGCATTTT. Translated, it gives CASSAGEDQPQHF. The complete variable domain, with remaining parts taken from reference TRBV2 and TRBJ1-5, reads EPEVTQTPSHQVTQMGQEVILRCVPISNHLYFYWYRQILGQKVEFLVSFYNNEISEKSEIFDDQFSVERPDGSNFTLKIRSTKLEDSAMYFCASSAGEDQPQHFGDGTRLSIL.